The next 31 T cell receptor beta chains were all read from a single sample in a study of beta chain features in type 1 diabetes. The entirety of the isolated RNA underwent reverse transcription, so expressed TCRB transcripts were sequenced. Assay used: immunoSEQ multiplex PCR; TCRdb lists only in-frame clones, some missing. This repertoire shows roughly 300,000 clones, 6.5% to 10% found once; its top ten account for less than 0.45%. The sequenced sample was central memory CD4+ T cells from blood. Receptors were obtained from a woman between 18 and 29 years old in good health.

This sequence joins TRBV7-3 and TRBJ2-1; no clear D gene. V lost 3 bases and J 6 bases, leaving 15 bases between the germline ends. The CDR3 has 15 amino acids. Germline CDR1 and CDR2: SGHTA and FQGTGA. CDR3 in amino acids: CASSFFGPSANEQFF. In DNA, the CDR3 is TGTGCCAGCAGCTTTTTCGGTCCCTCTGCCAATGAGCAGTTCTTC.

This clone was detected only a few times. V gene TRBV6-5 combines with J gene TRBJ1-4; perhaps TRBD1 as D (6 bases). Germline CDR1 reads MNHEY; CDR2 reads SVGAGI. Trimming pared 2 bases from V and 7 bases from J, leaving 11 bases between. This CDR3 comprises 14 residues. The CDR3 loop is CASSYDRWPEKLFF. As DNA, the CDR3 is TGTGCCAGCAGTTACGACAGGTGGCCTGAAAAACTGTTTTTT.

This chain uses TRBV5-1 with TRBJ2-3; D is unclear. The germline V and J ends were trimmed by 0 bases and 4 bases, with 9 bases remaining between them. This CDR3 has 14 amino acids. CDR1 and CDR2 (germline): SGHRS, YFSETQ. The CDR3: CASSLDGNADTQYF. The CDR3 DNA sequence: TGCGCCAGCAGCTTGGACGGAAACGCAGATACGCAGTATTTT.

Concerning this clone: A read error may be the cause here, since a much bigger clone is one base away. The sample carries other DNA sequences with the same CDR3. This rearrangement joins TRBV9 to TRBJ2-1; weak D call: TRBD1 (5 bases). Germline V gives CDR1 SGDLS, CDR2 YYNGEE. Trimming removed 1 base from V and 0 bases from J, with 5 bases in between. This CDR3 spans 14 amino acids. CDR3 sequence (DNA): TGTGCCAGCAGCGTACAGGGCTCCTACAATGAGCAGTTCTTC. Its translation: CASSVQGSYNEQFF.

The gene calls are TRBV29-1 and TRBJ2-5, with unresolved D. Between the trimmed V and J ends, which lost 4 bases and 2 bases, there was a span of 5 bases. Germline V lookup: CDR1 SQVTM, CDR2 ANQGSEA. This CDR3 spans 11 amino acids. The CDR3 region is CSVGAQETQYF. The CDR3, as DNA: TGCAGCGTTGGGGCGCAAGAGACCCAGTACTTC.

This clone was picked up a small number of times. The V gene is TRBV27, the J gene TRBJ1-1; TRBD1 matches 11 bases. The trim removed 2 bases at V and 4 bases at J, leaving 6 bases unmatched. Germline CDR1 is MNHEY and CDR2 is SMNVEV (reference sequence). This CDR3 spans 16 amino acids. The CDR3 reads CASSLTGTGGFTEAFF. Here the CDR3 DNA reads TGTGCCAGCAGTTTAACCGGGACAGGGGGTTTCACTGAAGCTTTCTTT.

The rearrangement joins TRBV5-1 to TRBJ2-5; D is unclear. The germline V gene encodes CDR1 SGHRS and CDR2 YFSETQ. This CDR3 region has 15 residues. V shed 1 base and J shed 1 base, with 11 bases lying between them. CDR3: CASSLIPGPQETQYF. The DNA for the CDR3 is TGCGCCAGCAGCTTGATTCCAGGCCCCCAAGAGACCCAGTACTTC. Combining the CDR3 with reference TRBV5-1 and TRBJ2-5 gives the whole variable domain KAGVTQTPRYLIKTRGQQVTLSCSPISGHRSVSWYQQTPGQGLQFLFEYFSETQRNKGNFPGRFSGRQFSNSRSEMNVSTLELGDSALYLCASSLIPGPQETQYFGPGTRLLVL.

This clone was detected only a few times. This chain uses TRBV28 with TRBJ1-2; D call uncertain. There are 13 residues in the CDR3. The germline CDR1 and CDR2 sequences are MDHEN and SYDVKM. V lost 6 bases and J lost 3, with 11 bases in between. The CDR3 region has the DNA TGTGCCAGCAGCCCTACAGAATACTATGGCTACACCTTC. This sequence encodes CASSPTEYYGYTF.

The gene calls are TRBV7-2 and TRBJ2-5; the D is unclear. This CDR3 has 13 residues. Germline V CDR1 and CDR2: SGHTA, FQGNSA. Trimming stripped 2 bases from V and 7 bases from J, with 11 bases between. The CDR3 bases are TGTGCCAGCAGCTTATTGGATGGCGTGACCCAGTACTTC. It is translated as CASSLLDGVTQYF. The full variable domain, completed using reference TRBV7-2 and TRBJ2-5, is GAGVSQSPSNKVTEKGKDVELRCDPISGHTALYWYRQSLGQGLEFLIYFQGNSAPDKSGLPSDRFSAERTGGSVSTLTIQRTQQEDSAVYLCASSLLDGVTQYFGPGTRLLVL.

This clone was recorded a few times. Other DNA sequences within the sample encode an identical CDR3. The chain recombines TRBV7-9 with TRBJ2-5, with TRBD2 matching over 11 bases. V shed 1 base, J shed 4 bases, and the junction held 2 bases outside the gene matches. This CDR3 comprises 15 residues. Germline V gene sequence: CDR1 SEHNR, CDR2 FQNEAQ (reference sequence). DNA of the CDR3: TGTGCCAGCAGCTTAGTGCTAGCGGGAGGAGAGACCCAGTACTTC. This gives the protein CASSLVLAGGETQYF.

The V call is TRBV5-1, the J call TRBJ2-5; 9 bases line up with TRBD1. V lost 0 bases, J lost 1 base, and 4 bases stayed unmatched. CDR3 size: 16 residues. Germline CDR1 SGHRS, CDR2 YFSETQ. DNA for the CDR3: TGCGCCAGCAGCTTGGGGGGACAGGGAACCCAAGAGACCCAGTACTTC. As protein: CASSLGGQGTQETQYF. Full variable domain (rest looked up from reference TRBV5-1 and TRBJ2-5): KAGVTQTPRYLIKTRGQQVTLSCSPISGHRSVSWYQQTPGQGLQFLFEYFSETQRNKGNFPGRFSGRQFSNSRSEMNVSTLELGDSALYLCASSLGGQGTQETQYFGPGTRLLVL.

The chain is built from TRBV7-3 and TRBJ2-2; TRBD1 might be the D (6 bases). Trimming cost V 5 bases and J 7 bases, with 11 bases left between them. Germline V gene sequence: CDR1 SGHTA, CDR2 FQGTGA. This CDR3 has 13 residues. This CDR3 reads CASSPDSHGELFF. Here the CDR3 DNA reads TGTGCCAGCAGCCCGGACAGTCACGGGGAGCTGTTTTTT.

This clone was counted many times. The J gene is TRBJ2-5, the V gene TRBV7-2; D possibly corresponds to TRBD1 (7 bases). The CDR3 extends over 15 amino acids. Trimming shortened V by 5 bases and J by 5 bases, and 18 bases separated the two germline ends. Germline loops: CDR1 SGHTA, CDR2 FQGNSA. CDR3: CASSLQAGGGETQYF. The CDR3, as DNA: TGTGCCAGCAGCCTCCAGGCAGGGGGAGGCGAGACCCAGTACTTC.

The rearrangement joins TRBV4-1 to TRBJ2-1; 11 bases map to TRBD2. V dropped 4 bases and J dropped 4; count of bases not matched to a gene: 9. The CDR3 totals 17 residues. Germline V lookup: CDR1 MGHRA, CDR2 YSYEKL. CDR3 bases: TGCGCCAGCAGCCGGGCACTAGCGGGAGCGGGATACAATGAGCAGTTCTTC. Protein product: CASSRALAGAGYNEQFF.

This clone was observed at least ten times. The V call is TRBV7-2, the J call TRBJ2-2, with 10 bases aligning to TRBD2. The germline V gene has CDR1 SGHTA and CDR2 FQGNSA. The V gene end was trimmed by 0 bases and the J gene end by 4 bases; junction bases not matched to a gene: 5. This CDR3 spans 17 amino acids. In nucleotides, the CDR3 is TGTGCCAGCAGCTTAGCGCCTAGCGGGAGTGTCACCGGGGAGCTGTTTTTT. Its protein is CASSLAPSGSVTGELFF.

Only a few counts were recorded for this clone. The chain carries TRBV7-9 and TRBJ1-1; D remains ambiguous. Germline V gene sequence: CDR1 SEHNR, CDR2 FQNEAQ (reference sequence). V gave up 3 bases and J gave up 3 bases, with 5 bases separating them. This CDR3 is built from 12 residues. CDR3 coding DNA: TGTGCCAGCAGCTTTCTTGACACTGAAGCTTTCTTT. It encodes CASSFLDTEAFF.

The gene calls are TRBV10-3 and TRBJ2-2; 12 nucleotides line up with TRBD2. The V and J ends lost 9 bases and 2 bases, in that order; junction bases with no gene match: 1. The germline CDR1 and CDR2 sequences are ENHRY and SYGVKD. This CDR3 has 14 amino acids. The CDR3 DNA sequence: TGTGCCATGGGACTAGCGGGCAACACCGGGGAGCTGTTTTTT. It yields the protein CAMGLAGNTGELFF.

This clone has more than one count but fewer than ten. The sample holds other DNA sequences that translate to the same CDR3. This sequence joins TRBV29-1 and TRBJ2-1; 8 bases fit TRBD2. Germline V gene data show CDR1 as SQVTM and CDR2 as ANQGSEA. This CDR3 comprises 13 residues. V shed 4 bases, J shed 4 bases, and the junction held 3 bases outside the gene matches. The chain's CDR3 is CSVASGSYNEQFF. The CDR3 DNA sequence: TGCAGCGTTGCAAGCGGGAGTTACAATGAGCAGTTCTTC.

The gene calls are TRBV20-1 and TRBJ1-1; D is perhaps TRBD1 (5 bases). The CDR3 is 10 amino acids. CDR1 is DFQATT, CDR2 SNEGSKA, per germline (reference sequence). Trimming shortened V by 7 bases and J by 10 bases, and 13 bases separated the two germline ends. This chain's CDR3 is CSVIRGRAFF. CDR3 coding DNA: TGCAGTGTAATAAGGGGAAGAGCTTTCTTT.

The V and J genes are TRBV11-2 and TRBJ2-5; TRBD2 matches 12 bases. CDR3 size: 14 residues. Germline CDR1 and CDR2: SGHAT and FQNNGV. Trimming at V came to 4 bases and at J to 5 bases, leaving 2 bases not matched to a gene. CDR3 amino acids: CASSSSGRGETQYF. CDR3 DNA sequence: TGTGCCAGCAGCTCTAGCGGGAGGGGGGAGACCCAGTACTTC.

This clone was counted between two and nine times. This chain connects TRBV6-1 to TRBJ1-2; TRBD1 is a possible D gene (5 bases). This CDR3 has 15 amino acids. CDR1 is MNHNS, CDR2 SASEGT, per germline. Trimming pared 3 bases from V and 4 bases from J, leaving 15 bases between. The CDR3 here is CASSDPGGLLYGYTF. The CDR3 coding sequence is TGTGCCAGCAGTGATCCTGGGGGACTTCTCTATGGCTACACCTTC.

The chain couples TRBV28 to TRBJ2-7; D is ambiguous. The V and J ends lost 5 bases and 3 bases respectively, with 17 bases between them. This CDR3 comprises 15 residues. Germline values: CDR1 MDHEN, CDR2 SYDVKM. CDR3 DNA: TGTGCCAGCAGTCCTATCAGAACCGACGGCTACGAGCAGTACTTC. It codes for CASSPIRTDGYEQYF. The whole variable domain, remainder taken from reference TRBV28 and TRBJ2-7, is DVKVTQSSRYLVKRTGEKVFLECVQDMDHENMFWYRQDPGLGLRLIYFSYDVKMKEKGDIPEGYSVSREKKERFSLILESASTNQTSMYLCASSPIRTDGYEQYFGPGTRLTVT.

This clone was seen more than once but under ten times. V and J are TRBV18 and TRBJ1-1; no reliable D call. The CDR3 has 14 amino acids. From germline, CDR1 is KGHSH and CDR2 LQKENI. V was shortened by 5 bases and J by 5 bases, with 15 bases between the two germline ends. The CDR3 here is CASSGNSEGTEAFF. CDR3 in DNA: TGTGCCAGCTCAGGGAACTCGGAGGGTACTGAAGCTTTCTTT.

The chain has TRBV6-5 and TRBJ1-2; 10 bases match TRBD1. Germline V gene lookup returns CDR1 MNHEY and CDR2 SVGAGI. V lost 4 bases, J lost 3 bases, and 2 bases stayed unmatched. The CDR3 is made up of 14 amino acids. In DNA, the CDR3 is TGTGCCAGCAGTTTTGGGACAGGGGACTATGGCTACACCTTC. It is translated as CASSFGTGDYGYTF.

Only a few counts were recorded for this clone. The J gene is TRBJ2-1, the V gene TRBV5-6; D remains ambiguous. This CDR3 is 12 amino acids long. The V and J ends lost 0 bases and 8 bases respectively, with 6 bases between them. Per germline, CDR1 SGHDT and CDR2 YYEEEE. CDR3 coding DNA: TGTGCCAGCAGCTTGGAGTTGGATGAGCAGTTCTTC. Translation gives CASSLELDEQFF.

This sequence joins TRBV27 and TRBJ2-3; 8 nucleotides line up with TRBD2. The CDR3 totals 13 residues. Germline assignment: CDR1 MNHEY and CDR2 SMNVEV (reference sequence). V gave up 7 bases and J gave up 9 bases; unmatched junction bases: 9. The CDR3 sequence is CASTGGRFGTQYF. The CDR3, as DNA: TGTGCCAGCACAGGCGGGAGGTTTGGGACGCAGTATTTT.

Worth noting for this clone: Since a much larger clone is just one base distant, this may be a read error. The chain carries TRBV28 and TRBJ2-2; no definite D call. This CDR3 has 13 amino acids. CDR1 is MDHEN and CDR2 is SYDVKM in the germline V gene. V dropped 4 bases and J dropped 0 bases, with 3 bases sitting between them. The CDR3 bases are TGTGCCAGCAGTTCAGCGAACACCGGGGAGCTGTTTTTT. Translated, it gives CASSSANTGELFF.

This clone has just a few counts. The rearrangement joins TRBV12-5 to TRBJ2-2; 8 bases fit TRBD1. V lost 1 base, J lost 6 bases, and 10 bases stayed unmatched. CDR1 and CDR2 (germline): LGHNT, FRNRAP. The CDR3 covers 17 residues. CDR3 bases: TGTGCTAGTGGTTTGGGTCCGGACAGGGCGGGGTCCGGGGAGCTGTTTTTT. Encoded protein: CASGLGPDRAGSGELFF.

A remark on this clone: Given a much more abundant clone one base away, this may be a read error. The sample contains more than one DNA sequence encoding this CDR3. V and J are TRBV7-9 and TRBJ1-3, with no clear D. Germline V gene lookup returns CDR1 SEHNR and CDR2 FQNEAQ (reference sequence). Trimming removed 1 base from V and 0 bases from J, with 1 base in between. The CDR3 totals 13 residues. CDR3 bases: TGTGCCAGCAGCTTAGACTCTGGAAACACCATATATTTT. Translated: CASSLDSGNTIYF. The full variable domain, completed using reference TRBV7-9 and TRBJ1-3, is DTGVSQNPRHKITKRGQNVTFRCDPISEHNRLYWYRQTLGQGPEFLTYFQNEAQLEKSRLLSDRFSAERPKGSFSTLEIQRTEQGDSAMYLCASSLDSGNTIYFGEGSWLTVV.

This clone was picked up a small number of times. In DNA form, the CDR3 reads TGTGCCAGCAGCTTAGAGCCCACGATTGCCCCCTCTGGGGCCAACGTCCTGACTTTC. Protein: CASSLEPTIAPSGANVLTF. V is TRBV11-2 and J is TRBJ2-6; D remains ambiguous. Germline V gene data show CDR1 as SGHAT and CDR2 as FQNNGV. Trimming took off 0 bases at V and 0 bases at J, with 15 bases between the two ends. The CDR3 sequence is 19 residues long. The full variable domain, its missing parts supplied by reference TRBV11-2 and TRBJ2-6, is EAGVAQSPRYKIIEKRQSVAFWCNPISGHATLYWYQQILGQGPKLLIQFQNNGVVDDSQLPKDRFSAERLKGVDSTLKIQPAKLEDSAVYLCASSLEPTIAPSGANVLTFGAGSRLTVL.

The genes are TRBV7-2 and TRBJ2-2; D is uncertain. Trimming shortened V by 0 bases and J by 4 bases, and 9 bases separated the two germline ends. There are 15 residues in the CDR3. Germline V gene sequence: CDR1 SGHTA, CDR2 FQGNSA. CDR3 coding DNA: TGTGCCAGCAGCTTAGCGAACACAGCCACCGGGGAGCTGTTTTTT. The encoded protein is CASSLANTATGELFF.